The T cell receptor (beta chain) described here comes from a study of blood T cell repertoires in COVID-19. About the study: The United States, Italy and Spain supplied acute and convalescent COVID-19 samples. T cells, B-cell-depleted T cells, or PBMCs provided the cDNA or gDNA that served as material.

Per the original methods: Counts of nucleated cells, estimated from reference gene primer amplification, were obtained. Profiled with immunoSEQ multiplex PCR; TCRdb holds only in-frame clones, not every one. The DNA was the basis for D and trimming; V, J and clone size are from that table. The data hold fewer than 400,000 clones, with approximately 81% observed a single time. This clonotype was sampled from a woman aged 18-29 years with acute or convalescent COVID-19. Sequenced material: peripheral blood.

DNA of the CDR3: TGCAGCGTTGGACAGGGGGCATCGGCTAATGAAAAACTGTTTTTT. Translated: CSVGQGASANEKLFF. J is TRBJ1-4 and V is TRBV29-1; 10 bases align to TRBD1. The length of the CDR3 is 15 residues. The trim removed 4 bases at V and 3 bases at J, leaving 5 bases unmatched. Germline assignment: CDR1 SQVTM and CDR2 ANQGSEA.